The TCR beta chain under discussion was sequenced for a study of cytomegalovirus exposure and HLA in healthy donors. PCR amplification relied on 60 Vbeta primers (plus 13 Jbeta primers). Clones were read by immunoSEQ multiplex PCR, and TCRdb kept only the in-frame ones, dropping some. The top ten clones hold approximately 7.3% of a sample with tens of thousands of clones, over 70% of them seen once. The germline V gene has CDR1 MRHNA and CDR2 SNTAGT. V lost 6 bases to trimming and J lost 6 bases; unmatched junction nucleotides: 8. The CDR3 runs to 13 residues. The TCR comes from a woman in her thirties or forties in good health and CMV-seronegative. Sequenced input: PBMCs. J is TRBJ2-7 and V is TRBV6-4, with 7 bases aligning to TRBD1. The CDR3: CASSASTGSEQYF. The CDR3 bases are TGTGCCAGCAGCGCGTCGACAGGGAGCGAGCAGTACTTC.